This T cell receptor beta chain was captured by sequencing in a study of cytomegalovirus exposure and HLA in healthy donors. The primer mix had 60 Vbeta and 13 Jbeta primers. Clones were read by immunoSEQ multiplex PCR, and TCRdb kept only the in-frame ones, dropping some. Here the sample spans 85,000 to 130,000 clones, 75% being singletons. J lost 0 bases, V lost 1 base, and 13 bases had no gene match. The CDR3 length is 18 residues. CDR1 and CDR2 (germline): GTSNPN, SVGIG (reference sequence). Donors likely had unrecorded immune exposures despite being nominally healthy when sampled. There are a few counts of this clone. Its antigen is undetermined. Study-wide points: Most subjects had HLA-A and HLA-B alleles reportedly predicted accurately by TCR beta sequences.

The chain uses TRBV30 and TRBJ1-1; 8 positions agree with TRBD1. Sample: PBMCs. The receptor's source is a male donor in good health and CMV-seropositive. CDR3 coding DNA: TGTGCCTGGAGTGGGCTTACGCAGGGGGCTCGCATGAACACTGAAGCTTTCTTT. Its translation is CAWSGLTQGARMNTEAFF.